These 29 T cell receptor beta chains came from one sample sequenced in a study of cytomegalovirus exposure and HLA in healthy donors. Sequencing used immunoSEQ multiplex PCR; TCRdb keeps in-frame clones, though not all of them. The table shows around 150,000 clones, with roughly nine tenths occurring only once. Sequenced material: PBMCs. All receptors derive from a woman between 18 and 29 years old in good health and CMV-seropositive.

This chain links TRBV30 with TRBJ2-7; tentatively, D is TRBD1 (5 bases). The ends were cut back, 4 bases at V and 9 bases at J, with 22 bases in the middle. Germline V gene data show CDR1 as GTSNPN and CDR2 as SVGIG (reference sequence). The CDR3 sequence is 14 residues long. The CDR3 reads CAWTVGDSSVGQYF. The CDR3 bases are TGTGCCTGGACCGTAGGTGACAGCTCTGTGGGGCAGTACTTC.

V is TRBV15 and J is TRBJ2-7; a possible D gene is TRBD2 (5 bases). Germline V gene lookup returns CDR1 LNHNV and CDR2 YYDKDF (reference sequence). V lost 1 base and J 5 bases, leaving 9 bases between the germline ends. This CDR3 has 13 amino acids. Written as DNA, the CDR3 is TGTGCCACCAGCAGAGGGGATAGCGACGAGCAGTACTTC. It is translated as CATSRGDSDEQYF.

V and J are TRBV6-1 and TRBJ2-1; 8 nucleotides agree with TRBD2. The CDR3 sequence is 15 residues long. The V segment lost 5 bases and the J segment 4 bases; nucleotides outside the gene matches: 7. Germline CDR1 reads MNHNS; CDR2 reads SASEGT. The CDR3 reads CASSQSGRVYNEQFF. CDR3 coding DNA: TGTGCCAGCAGTCAGAGCGGGAGAGTATACAATGAGCAGTTCTTC.

The V gene is TRBV19, the J gene TRBJ2-2, with 12 bases matching TRBD2. The ends lost 7 bases at V and 1 base at J; junction bases unmatched: 10. Germline V gene sequence: CDR1 LNHDA, CDR2 SQIVND (reference sequence). The CDR3 loop spans 18 amino acids. This CDR3 is CASTRLAGVIVNTGELFF. The CDR3 DNA reads as TGTGCCAGTACCCGACTAGCGGGAGTAATAGTGAACACCGGGGAGCTGTTTTTT.

The chain uses TRBV5-1 and TRBJ2-5; 10 bases fit TRBD2. CDR3 length: 15 residues. The V and J ends lost 1 base and 5 bases, in that order; junction bases with no gene match: 5. The germline CDR1 and CDR2 sequences are SGHRS and YFSETQ. DNA for the CDR3: TGCGCCAGCAGCTTGAAGCTAGCGGGAGCGGAGACCCAGTACTTC. Its translation: CASSLKLAGAETQYF. Filled out from reference TRBV5-1 and TRBJ2-5, the complete variable domain reads KAGVTQTPRYLIKTRGQQVTLSCSPISGHRSVSWYQQTPGQGLQFLFEYFSETQRNKGNFPGRFSGRQFSNSRSEMNVSTLELGDSALYLCASSLKLAGAETQYFGPGTRLLVL.

The J gene is TRBJ1-5, the V gene TRBV6-1; TRBD1 aligns across 9 bases. The junction had 6 bases not matched to a gene; V was cut back by 3 bases and J by 6 bases. CDR1 MNHNS and CDR2 SASEGT come from the germline V gene. The CDR3 is made up of 15 amino acids. CDR3 region: CASSEGTGRFQPQHF. CDR3 nucleotides: TGTGCCAGCAGTGAGGGGACAGGGCGCTTTCAGCCCCAGCATTTT.

The rearrangement links TRBV5-5 to TRBJ2-5; 7 bases align to TRBD1. CDR3 size: 13 residues. The V segment lost 0 bases and the J segment 4 bases; nucleotides outside the gene matches: 0. Germline V lookup: CDR1 SGHKS, CDR2 YYEKEE (reference sequence). CDR3 residues: CASSLGTGETQYF. In DNA form, the CDR3 reads TGTGCCAGCAGCTTGGGGACAGGAGAGACCCAGTACTTC.

The chain combines TRBV19 with TRBJ2-3; 8 nucleotides align to TRBD2. Germline-derived CDR1 and CDR2 are LNHDA and SQIVND (reference sequence). V lost 3 bases to trimming and J lost 5 bases; unmatched junction nucleotides: 13. CDR3 length: 17 residues. The CDR3 reads CASSIGGRLAFGDTQYF. CDR3 nucleotides: TGTGCCAGTAGTATCGGGGGCAGACTAGCGTTTGGAGATACGCAGTATTTT.

The chain couples TRBV6-1 to TRBJ2-1; D might be TRBD2 (6 bases). Germline V gene lookup returns CDR1 MNHNS and CDR2 SASEGT. CDR3 length: 12 amino acids. Trimming took 5 bases from V and 7 from J, leaving 9 bases between them. CDR3 sequence: CASSTSINEQFF. The CDR3 DNA sequence: TGTGCCAGCAGTACTAGCATTAATGAGCAGTTCTTC.

This chain connects TRBV5-1 to TRBJ2-5; 8 nucleotides align to TRBD1. Germline V lookup: CDR1 SGHRS, CDR2 YFSETQ. V was clipped by 0 bases and J by 7 bases; unmatched bases: 2. CDR3 length: 13 residues. CDR3 nucleotides: TGCGCCAGCAGCTTGGACAGGGGGGCGACCCAGTACTTC. Protein product: CASSLDRGATQYF.

This clone was seen just once. V and J are TRBV18 and TRBJ2-5, with D perhaps TRBD1 (6 bases). Germline assignment: CDR1 KGHSH and CDR2 LQKENI. The CDR3 spans 16 residues. Deletions cut 3 bases from V and 1 base from J, with 15 bases between. CDR3 sequence reads: CASSPYAGEFQETQYF. DNA of the CDR3: TGTGCCAGCTCACCCTACGCAGGGGAGTTCCAAGAGACCCAGTACTTC.

The genes are TRBV28 and TRBJ2-5; 13 positions match TRBD2. CDR1 MDHEN and CDR2 SYDVKM come from the germline V gene. The trim removed 3 bases at V and 5 bases at J, leaving 6 bases unmatched. This CDR3 is 16 amino acids long. The CDR3 loop is CASSFGTSGVGETQYF. The CDR3 DNA is TGTGCCAGCAGTTTCGGGACTAGCGGGGTGGGGGAGACCCAGTACTTC. The full variable domain, completed using reference TRBV28 and TRBJ2-5, is DVKVTQSSRYLVKRTGEKVFLECVQDMDHENMFWYRQDPGLGLRLIYFSYDVKMKEKGDIPEGYSVSREKKERFSLILESASTNQTSMYLCASSFGTSGVGETQYFGPGTRLLVL.

This chain uses TRBV6-5 with TRBJ2-5; 9 nucleotides align to TRBD1. Germline V gene data show CDR1 as MNHEY and CDR2 as SVGAGI. The CDR3 is made up of 14 amino acids. V shed 6 bases, J shed 4 bases, and the junction held 6 bases outside the gene matches. CDR3 residues: CASRPGTGRETQYF. The CDR3 region has the DNA TGTGCCAGCAGACCAGGGACAGGGCGAGAGACCCAGTACTTC.

The V and J genes are TRBV29-1 and TRBJ1-4, with D unclear. Germline V gives CDR1 SQVTM, CDR2 ANQGSEA. The CDR3 covers 13 residues. Trimming took off 6 bases at V and 0 bases at J, with 8 bases between the two ends. DNA for the CDR3: TGCAGCGTGAGTACTGCAACTAATGAAAAACTGTTTTTT. It codes for CSVSTATNEKLFF.

Concerning this clone: At one boundary the junction diverges from the germline segment, which might be a read error. The chain has TRBV2 and TRBJ2-4, with 7 positions matching TRBD2. CDR3 length: 13 amino acids. Germline loops: CDR1 SNHLY, CDR2 FYNNEI. The CDR3 is CASSQAGRGIQYF. The CDR3 nucleotides are TGTGCCAGCAGTCAAGCGGGACGGGGGATTCAGTACTTC.

The chain joins TRBV28 to TRBJ1-4, with D tentatively TRBD1 (6 bases). The ends were cut back, 3 bases at V and 8 bases at J, with 22 bases in the middle. CDR3 size: 17 residues. Germline CDR1 and CDR2: MDHEN and SYDVKM. The DNA for the CDR3 is TGTGCCAGCAGTTTTGCAGGGGCACTTTCTTCCAGGGAAAAACTGTTTTTT. Amino acid sequence: CASSFAGALSSREKLFF.

This chain joins TRBV28 and TRBJ2-7, with TRBD2 as a possible D gene (6 bases). With 10 bases removed from V and 2 bases from J, the gap between germline ends came to 21 bases. The CDR3 extends over 15 amino acids. Germline lookup yields CDR1 MDHEN and CDR2 SYDVKM. The DNA of the CDR3 is TGTGCCACCGCCGGCGGGGTAGCGAGGACCTACGAGCAGTACTTC. This gives the protein CATAGGVARTYEQYF.

The chain has TRBV15 and TRBJ2-5; D is unclear. The V end lost 8 bases, the J end lost 2 bases, and 6 bases lay between the germline ends. Per the germline V gene, CDR1 is LNHNV and CDR2 is YYDKDF (reference sequence). The CDR3 has 11 amino acids. Here the CDR3 DNA reads TGTGCCACCGGGCGTCAAGAGACCCAGTACTTC. Its protein is CATGRQETQYF.

This chain links TRBV12-5 with TRBJ2-1; D is unclear. Trimming removed 2 bases at V and 8 bases at J, with 10 bases between. CDR3 length: 13 amino acids. The germline V gene encodes CDR1 LGHNT and CDR2 FRNRAP. CDR3 sequence: CASGLSLGYEQFF. In nucleotides, the CDR3 is TGTGCTAGTGGTTTGTCCCTAGGATATGAGCAGTTCTTC.

The chain links TRBV6-6 to TRBJ2-7; 10 nucleotides align to TRBD1. CDR3 size: 16 residues. Germline values: CDR1 MNHNY, CDR2 SVGAGI (reference sequence). Germline trimming cut 0 bases from V and 5 bases from J; bases unmatched to any gene: 7. The CDR3 nucleotides are TGTGCCAGCAGTTACTCGTTCGGGACAGGGGTCCACGAGCAGTACTTC. Its protein is CASSYSFGTGVHEQYF.

This sequence joins TRBV15 and TRBJ2-7, with 8 positions matching TRBD1. Germline CDR1 LNHNV, CDR2 YYDKDF (reference sequence). After removal of 1 base from V and 6 bases from J, the junction contained 11 bases not matched to a gene. This CDR3 contains 16 residues. The CDR3 DNA reads TGTGCCACCAGCAGAGGCCGACAGGGGACCCCGTCCGAGCAGTACTTC. It translates to CATSRGRQGTPSEQYF.

CDR3 DNA sequence: TGCGCCAGCACACTGGACAGGGGAGGTTCCTCTGGAAACACCATATATTTT. Translated, it gives CASTLDRGGSSGNTIYF. The chain recombines TRBV5-1 with TRBJ1-3; TRBD1 matches at 9 bases. V trimming: 6 bases; J trimming: 0 bases; junction bases outside the gene matches: 10. Germline V gene sequence: CDR1 SGHRS, CDR2 YFSETQ. This CDR3 comprises 17 residues.

This clone showed up just once. The chain is built from TRBV4-1 and TRBJ2-2; 7 bases are shared with TRBD2. Germline loops: CDR1 MGHRA, CDR2 YSYEKL. V trimming: 0 bases; J trimming: 3 bases; junction bases outside the gene matches: 1. This CDR3 comprises 15 residues. CDR3 bases: TGCGCCAGCAGCCAAGAAGGGAGGGACACCGGGGAGCTGTTTTTT. It encodes CASSQEGRDTGELFF.

This clone appeared once. The chain uses TRBV2 and TRBJ2-1; the match to TRBD2 covers 12 bases. Losses at the gene ends were 6 bases for V and 2 bases for J; bases not matched to a gene: 2. Looked up from germline, CDR1 is SNHLY and CDR2 is FYNNEI. The CDR3 spans 15 residues. Written as DNA, the CDR3 is TGTGCCAGCAGCCGACTAGCGGGAGCCTACAATGAGCAGTTCTTC. Translated, it gives CASSRLAGAYNEQFF.

The chain employs TRBV6-6 and TRBJ2-7, with D tentatively TRBD2 (5 bases). The CDR3 contains 13 residues. CDR1 MNHNY and CDR2 SVGAGI come from the germline V gene (reference sequence). V lost 10 bases, J lost 3 bases, and 16 bases lay in between. The CDR3 protein is CATQDWGSYEQYF. CDR3 nucleotides: TGTGCCACCCAGGACTGGGGAAGCTACGAGCAGTACTTC.

This clone was detected a few times. The chain recombines TRBV5-1 with TRBJ1-1; 10 nucleotides match TRBD1. The CDR3 is 13 amino acids. The germline CDR1 and CDR2 sequences are SGHRS and YFSETQ. Germline trimming cut 4 bases from V and 7 bases from J; bases unmatched to any gene: 4. The CDR3 nucleotides are TGCGCCAGCAGCCGGGACAGGGGTGTTGAAGCTTTCTTT. This codes for CASSRDRGVEAFF.

V gene TRBV5-1 combines with J gene TRBJ2-1; 8 bases agree with TRBD2. Per the germline V gene, CDR1 is SGHRS and CDR2 is YFSETQ. J gave up 9 bases and V 1 base, and 9 bases lay outside the gene matches. CDR3 length equals 15 residues. The CDR3 region is CASSLMGLGGGEQFF. CDR3 in DNA: TGCGCCAGCAGCTTGATGGGACTAGGAGGTGGTGAGCAGTTCTTC. The full variable domain, rest sourced from reference TRBV5-1 and TRBJ2-1, is KAGVTQTPRYLIKTRGQQVTLSCSPISGHRSVSWYQQTPGQGLQFLFEYFSETQRNKGNFPGRFSGRQFSNSRSEMNVSTLELGDSALYLCASSLMGLGGGEQFFGPGTRLTVL.

The chain has TRBV15 and TRBJ1-1; D not resolved. Trimming removed 1 base from V and 1 base from J, with 4 bases in between. The V gene's germline CDR1 is LNHNV and CDR2 YYDKDF (reference sequence). There are 13 residues in the CDR3. CDR3 amino acids: CATSRVQNTEAFF. The CDR3 bases are TGTGCCACCAGCAGAGTCCAGAACACTGAAGCTTTCTTT.

The chain carries TRBV2 and TRBJ1-2; 8 bases agree with TRBD1. J lost 9 bases, V lost 4 bases, and 10 bases had no gene match. CDR1 and CDR2 from the germline V gene are SNHLY and FYNNEI. The CDR3 is 14 residues long. CDR3 sequence (DNA): TGTGCCAGCAGTGCTAGGACAGGGTTAACTCGCTACACCTTC. Translating gives CASSARTGLTRYTF.